The sample holds many counts of the clone carrying this T cell receptor beta chain. No antigen is known for it. The sample is drawn from a study of T-cell reconstitution after alpha-beta-depleted transplantation in children. The TCRbeta library incorporated unique molecular identifiers. TCRdb recomputed calls from the PCR reads with MiXCR, one row per CDR3 protein. The sample shows hundreds of thousands of distinct CDR3 sequences, about 12% of them seen only once. The study's findings and limits: In patients about two months after transplant, alpha-beta T cells reportedly arose from several hundred expanded graft clones.

Germline lookup yields CDR1 SGHRS and CDR2 YFSETQ. This CDR3 has 13 amino acids. Trimming took off 1 base at V and 2 bases at J, with 6 bases between the two ends. The rearrangement links TRBV5-1 to TRBJ2-5; a weak D match, TRBD1 (5 bases). Sequences were derived from PBMCs, sampled before TCRalphabeta/CD19-depleted stem cell transplant. The clonotype originates from a girl aged 2 to 10 with congenital amegakaryocytic thrombocytopenia, due to receive a stem cell transplant. CDR3 DNA sequence: TGCGCCAGCAGCTTGAACAGGCAAGAGACCCAGTACTTC. It yields the protein CASSLNRQETQYF.